Below, 19 T cell receptor beta chains from the same sample are listed, as sequenced in a study of blood T cell repertoires in COVID-19. Sequencing used immunoSEQ multiplex PCR; TCRdb keeps in-frame clones, though not all of them. Of about 200,000 clones in the sample, more than 70% are singletons; the top ten hold approximately 8.1%. The specimen was PBMCs or T cells enriched from blood (not recorded which). These TCRs come from a woman younger than 30 who had recovered from COVID-19.

The chain employs TRBV19 and TRBJ1-1; D is possibly TRBD1 (5 bases). CDR1 is LNHDA and CDR2 is SQIVND in the germline V gene (reference sequence). CDR3 length equals 14 residues. The germline V and J ends were trimmed by 8 bases and 6 bases, with 19 bases remaining between them. CDR3 nucleotide sequence: TGTGCCAGTTCCCCTATCAGGTGGACATCTGAAGCTTTCTTT. It yields the protein CASSPIRWTSEAFF.

DNA of the CDR3: TGCGCCAGCAGCTTGGCCCCGGGGGGGGGATACAATGAGCAGTTCTTC. Translation gives CASSLAPGGGYNEQFF. The V call is TRBV5-1, the J call TRBJ2-1, with 8 bases matching TRBD2. CDR3 size: 16 residues. V lost 0 bases and J lost 4; bases outside the gene matches: 6. The V gene's germline CDR1 is SGHRS and CDR2 YFSETQ.

The rearrangement joins TRBV4-2 to TRBJ2-2; tentative D call: TRBD1 (5 bases). CDR3 length: 16 residues. Germline V gene sequence: CDR1 LGHNA, CDR2 YNFKEQ. Deletions cut 2 bases from V and 4 bases from J, with 14 bases between. CDR3 sequence (DNA): TGTGCCAGCAGCCAAAGTCCAGGGTCGGGCACCGGGGAGCTGTTTTTT. Translating it yields CASSQSPGSGTGELFF.

This chain uses TRBV27 with TRBJ1-3; TRBD1 aligns across 11 bases. J was trimmed by 0 bases and V by 6 bases; bases with no gene match: 10. The length of the CDR3 is 18 residues. CDR1 and CDR2 (germline): MNHEY, SMNVEV (reference sequence). The CDR3 here is CASRSDRGPQPSGNTIYF. CDR3 coding DNA: TGTGCCAGCAGGTCGGACAGGGGGCCGCAGCCCTCTGGAAACACCATATATTTT.

V and J are TRBV6-2 or TRBV6-3 and TRBJ1-2; D perhaps matches TRBD1 (5 bases). With 2 bases removed from V and 6 bases from J, the gap between germline ends came to 13 bases. Germline CDR1 and CDR2: MNHEY and SVGEGT. The CDR3 loop spans 14 amino acids. In nucleotides, the CDR3 is TGTGCCAGCAGTTACAGTGAAGGGGCGGATGGCTACACCTTC. This codes for CASSYSEGADGYTF.

Ten or more counts support this clone. This rearrangement joins TRBV3-1 (or the pseudogene TRBV3-2) to TRBJ2-5; 7 bases agree with TRBD2. CDR3 length: 18 amino acids. The ends lost 0 bases at V and 2 bases at J; junction bases unmatched: 12. Germline V gene sequence: CDR1 LGHDT, CDR2 YNNKEL (reference sequence). CDR3 nucleotide sequence: TGTGCCAGCAGCCAAGATGCTAGCGGAGGACCTCCTCAAGAGACCCAGTACTTC. It specifies CASSQDASGGPPQETQYF.

The genes are TRBV9 and TRBJ2-5, with 11 bases that match TRBD1. Germline CDR1 SGDLS, CDR2 YYNGEE. The CDR3 is 15 amino acids. Trimming cost V 3 bases and J 5 bases; bases outside gene matches: 6. DNA for the CDR3: TGTGCCAGCAGCGAATATGGGACAGGGGGTGAGACCCAGTACTTC. This encodes CASSEYGTGGETQYF.

The chain is built from TRBV27 and TRBJ2-1, with TRBD1 as a possible D gene (5 bases). Germline V gene sequence: CDR1 MNHEY, CDR2 SMNVEV (reference sequence). The CDR3 loop spans 14 amino acids. V shed 3 bases and J shed 9 bases, with 15 bases lying between them. The CDR3 region is CASSFDSDHPEQFF. The CDR3 nucleotides are TGTGCCAGCAGTTTTGACAGCGACCACCCTGAGCAGTTCTTC.

The J gene is TRBJ1-2, the V gene TRBV5-8; D gene ambiguous. CDR3 length: 14 amino acids. The germline CDR1 and CDR2 sequences are SGHTS and YDEGEE. V lost 0 bases, J lost 2 bases, and 8 bases lay in between. The CDR3 DNA sequence: TGTGCCAGCAGCTTGGTGGCCCGAAACTATGGCTACACCTTC. It codes for CASSLVARNYGYTF.

The rearrangement uses TRBV11-2 and TRBJ2-7; TRBD2 might be the D (5 bases). V dropped 4 bases and J dropped 1 base, with 11 bases sitting between them. Germline assignment: CDR1 SGHAT and CDR2 FQNNGV. This CDR3 is built from 14 residues. Here the CDR3 reads CASSYPPGSYEQYF. CDR3 nucleotide sequence: TGTGCCAGCAGCTACCCCCCGGGGTCCTACGAGCAGTACTTC.

The chain has TRBV5-1 and TRBJ1-4, with D possibly being TRBD1 (5 bases). V gave up 1 base and J gave up 7 bases, with 20 bases separating them. The CDR3 spans 17 residues. In germline, CDR1 is SGHRS, CDR2 YFSETQ. The CDR3 DNA follows: TGCGCCAGCAGCTTGACTTCCCCATCCAACGGGGGTGAAAAACTGTTTTTT. This gives the protein CASSLTSPSNGGEKLFF.

This clone was recorded only once. The V and J genes are TRBV5-8 and TRBJ1-4; possibly TRBD1 for D (6 bases). CDR3 length equals 18 residues. V was pared by 0 bases and J by 8 bases, with 23 bases between. Per the germline V gene, CDR1 is SGHTS and CDR2 is YDEGEE. CDR3 coding DNA: TGTGCCAGCAGCTTGGAAGTCCAGGGAGGGGGGCTGAGAGAAAAACTGTTTTTT. Protein sequence: CASSLEVQGGGLREKLFF. The full variable domain, completed using reference TRBV5-8 and TRBJ1-4, is EAGVTQSPTHLIKTRGQQATLRCSPISGHTSVYWYQQALGLGLQFLLWYDEGEERNRGNFPPRFSGRQFPNYSSELNVNALELEDSALYLCASSLEVQGGGLREKLFFGSGTQLSVL.

The chain uses TRBV6-5 and TRBJ2-7; TRBD1 matches 8 bases. CDR1 is MNHEY and CDR2 is SVGAGI in the germline V gene. CDR3 length equals 15 residues. Germline trimming cut 6 bases from V and 2 bases from J; bases unmatched to any gene: 9. CDR3: CASRSGGANPYEQYF. The DNA of the CDR3 is TGTGCCAGCAGATCAGGGGGCGCGAATCCCTACGAGCAGTACTTC.

V is TRBV20-1 and J is TRBJ1-4, with D hard to call. The length of the CDR3 is 14 residues. Germline V gene lookup returns CDR1 DFQATT and CDR2 SNEGSKA (reference sequence). Trimming took off 3 bases at V and 0 bases at J, with 8 bases between the two ends. The CDR3 here is CSASSSATNEKLFF. CDR3 in DNA: TGCAGTGCTAGTTCCTCAGCAACTAATGAAAAACTGTTTTTT.

V usage is TRBV4-1 and J usage is TRBJ1-2; D is perhaps TRBD1 (6 bases). Between the trimmed V and J ends, which lost 2 bases and 2 bases, there was a span of 12 bases. The CDR3 length is 15 residues. Germline V gene data show CDR1 as MGHRA and CDR2 as YSYEKL. The DNA for the CDR3 is TGCGCCAGCAGCCAACTGGGGGCAGTGAACTATGGCTACACCTTC. Protein sequence: CASSQLGAVNYGYTF.

J is TRBJ1-4 and V is TRBV28; TRBD1 agrees at 8 bases. CDR3 length: 15 amino acids. The trim removed 5 bases at V and 3 bases at J, leaving 5 bases unmatched. Per germline, CDR1 MDHEN and CDR2 SYDVKM. In DNA, the CDR3 is TGTGCCAGCAGTCCGGACAGGGTCTCTAATGAAAAACTGTTTTTT. Residues: CASSPDRVSNEKLFF.

This chain joins TRBV6-5 and TRBJ2-5; 9 nucleotides line up with TRBD1. With V trimmed by 6 bases and J by 3 bases, 5 bases remained unmatched. Germline lookup yields CDR1 MNHEY and CDR2 SVGAGI. The CDR3 has 14 residues. In DNA form, the CDR3 reads TGTGCCAGCAGGCGACAGGGGGTTGAAGAGACCCAGTACTTC. It codes for CASRRQGVEETQYF.

V usage is TRBV7-2 and J usage is TRBJ1-1; 8 bases are shared with TRBD1. The CDR3 runs to 15 residues. Germline V gene data show CDR1 as SGHTA and CDR2 as FQGNSA. The junction had 5 bases not matched to a gene; V was cut back by 4 bases and J by 1 base. The CDR3 spells CASSSWGTGNTEAFF. The CDR3 bases are TGTGCCAGCAGCTCCTGGGGGACAGGGAACACTGAAGCTTTCTTT.

The chain uses TRBV6-5 and TRBJ2-7; D perhaps matches TRBD1 (7 bases). V dropped 0 bases and J dropped 3 bases, with 12 bases sitting between them. Germline V gene lookup returns CDR1 MNHEY and CDR2 SVGAGI. The CDR3 extends over 15 amino acids. The CDR3 DNA reads TGTGCCAGCAGTTACTCGTCGGGGGACAGCTACGAGCAGTACTTC. This sequence encodes CASSYSSGDSYEQYF.